Listed below are T cell receptor beta chains from one sample, sequenced in a study of T-cell reconstitution after alpha-beta-depleted transplantation in children. TCRdb called the PCR reads again in MiXCR, with one record for every CDR3 protein. The data hold hundreds of thousands of distinct CDR3 sequences, with under 20% observed a single time. The specimen was PBMCs, mostly from graft donor cells, collected 360 days after TCRalphabeta/CD19-depleted stem cell transplant. These receptors all stem from a male patient aged 2-15 years who had a stem cell transplant for acute lymphoblastic leukemia, so the T cells may come from the graft donor. Both conserved end residues are part of each CDR3. A D gene is named only where the DNA matches it firmly. Some rows have no size entry. The others give once, few or many, or a class for an expanded clone.

clone_size | d_call | cdr3_length | j_call | v_call | cdr3_nt | cdr3_aa
. | . | 12 | TRBJ1-5 | TRBV28 | TGTGCCAGCAGTTTTTTCTTTCAGCCCCAGCATTTT | CASSFFFQPQHF
. | . | 15 | TRBJ2-1 | TRBV5-5 | TGTGCCAGCAGCCCTATGGGGGTGGGACCCAATGAGCAGTTCTTC | CASSPMGVGPNEQFF
many | . | 18 | TRBJ2-3 | TRBV7-8 | TGTGCCAGCAGCTTAGGGGTGGCGGGAGTAGGGGGGAGGGATACGCAGTATTTT | CASSLGVAGVGGRDTQYF
. | TRBD2 | 13 | TRBJ2-7 | TRBV20-1 | TGCAGTGCTCTAGCGGGAGTGGGCTACGAGCAGTACTTC | CSALAGVGYEQYF
many | . | 16 | TRBJ1-1 | TRBV6-5 | TGTGCCAGCAGTTACTCGCCCGGGGGACGGGCCACTGAAGCTTTCTTT | CASSYSPGGRATEAFF
. | TRBD1 | 14 | TRBJ1-6 | TRBV6-5 | TGTGCCAGCAGTTCAGGGGGCCCAGTCTCACCCCTCCACTTT | CASSSGGPVSPLHF
. | . | 15 | TRBJ2-1 | TRBV7-8 | TGTGCCAGCAGCTCCGGGCCCCCTCTTTACAATGAGCAGTTCTTC | CASSSGPPLYNEQFF
few | . | 19 | TRBJ2-2 | TRBV7-2 | TGTGCCAGCAGCTTAGCGGGGGTTTGGCAGGCCTCGAACACCGGGGAGCTGTTTTTT | CASSLAGVWQASNTGELFF
medium-sized | TRBD1 | 13 | TRBJ1-1 | TRBV20-1 | TGCAGTGCCAACAGGGGTGTCGGCACTGAAGCTTTCTTT | CSANRGVGTEAFF
. | . | 15 | TRBJ2-5 | TRBV11-2 | TGTGCCAGCAGCTTAGGACGGGACGCAGAAGAGACCCAGTACTTC | CASSLGRDAEETQYF
. | . | 17 | TRBJ2-4 | TRBV2 | TGTGCCAGCAAGGTCGAGGGCCGGGGTCGAGGCAAAAACATTCAGTACTTC | CASKVEGRGRGKNIQYF
few | TRBD1 | 17 | TRBJ2-1 | TRBV15 | TGTGCCACCAGCAGCGCCGCGGGACAGGGGATGGGTAATGAGCAGTTCTTC | CATSSAAGQGMGNEQFF
few | . | 15 | TRBJ2-7 | TRBV6-5 | TGTGCCAGCAGTTACAGGGGAGGCGGCTCCTACGAGCAGTACTTC | CASSYRGGGSYEQYF
many | . | 15 | TRBJ2-3 | TRBV5-1 | TGCGCCAGCAGCCCAAGCGGTGGAGGCACAGATACGCAGTATTTT | CASSPSGGGTDTQYF
. | TRBD2 | 19 | TRBJ2-1 | TRBV5-1 | TGCGCCAGCAGCTTGATTCGGCTAGCGGGAGTCCTGGGGTACAATGAGCAGTTCTTC | CASSLIRLAGVLGYNEQFF
. | TRBD2 | 18 | TRBJ2-7 | TRBV4-2 | TGTGCCAGCAGCCACCCGGGACTAGCGGGAGGAATTGGCGGCGAGCAGTACTTC | CASSHPGLAGGIGGEQYF
few | TRBD1 | 14 | TRBJ2-7 | TRBV6-1 | TGTGCCAGCAGCCGAGACAGGGGGCGCAACGAGCAGTACTTC | CASSRDRGRNEQYF
. | TRBD1 | 14 | TRBJ2-7 | TRBV20-1 | TGCAGTGCTAGAGATTGGACAGGCACCTACGAGCAGTACTTC | CSARDWTGTYEQYF
many | TRBD1 | 16 | TRBJ2-1 | TRBV5-5 | TGTGCCAGCAGCCAAGACAGGGGGATTTCCTACAATGAGCAGTTCTTC | CASSQDRGISYNEQFF
. | TRBD2 | 18 | TRBJ2-1 | TRBV7-7 | TGTGCTAGCAGCTCCCTTCGTGCGGTCGGGAGGGATTACAATGAGCAGTTCTTC | CASSSLRAVGRDYNEQFF
. | TRBD2 | 14 | TRBJ2-1 | TRBV27 | TGTGCCACCATTGGGGAGGGCTCCTACAATGAGCAGTTCTTC | CATIGEGSYNEQFF
many | TRBD1 | 15 | TRBJ1-3 | TRBV28 | TGTGCCAGCAGTTGGGGACAGGGTTTCGGAAACACCATATATTTT | CASSWGQGFGNTIYF
few | . | 14 | TRBJ2-1 | TRBV5-1 | TGCGCCAGCTCGATCCAAAGCTCCTACAATGAGCAGTTCTTC | CASSIQSSYNEQFF
few | . | 17 | TRBJ2-1 | TRBV28 | TGTGCCACCCGGGGGCCGGGATTCTCGGAATCCTACAATGAGCAGTTCTTC | CATRGPGFSESYNEQFF
many | TRBD1 | 13 | TRBJ2-7 | TRBV20-1 | TGCAGTGCTCTAGACAGGGTCGAGGGGGAGCAGTACTTC | CSALDRVEGEQYF
few | TRBD1 | 15 | TRBJ2-3 | TRBV7-9 | TGTGCCAGCAGCCCCCCCGGGACAGGGACAGATACGCAGTATTTT | CASSPPGTGTDTQYF
many | TRBD1 | 13 | TRBJ2-3 | TRBV20-1 | TGCAGTGCCATAGGACAGGGGGGAGATACGCAGTATTTT | CSAIGQGGDTQYF
few | TRBD2 | 16 | TRBJ2-7 | TRBV4-1 | TGCGCCAGCAGCCAAGATAGGGCGGGAGGTTTCGACGAGCAGTACTTC | CASSQDRAGGFDEQYF
. | . | 14 | TRBJ2-3 | TRBV7-3 | TGTGCCAGCAGCTTTGCAGGGGACGGAGATACGCAGTATTTT | CASSFAGDGDTQYF
few | . | 12 | TRBJ2-1 | TRBV28 | TGTGCCAGCAGTCGGGCTAGCGTTGGGCAGTTCTTC | CASSRASVGQFF
few | TRBD2 | 16 | TRBJ2-1 | TRBV15 | TGTGCCACCAGCAGAGGTAGATTTAGCGGGAACAATGAGCAGTTCTTC | CATSRGRFSGNNEQFF
. | . | 15 | TRBJ1-5 | TRBV4-1 | TGCGCCAGCAGCCAACACGGGACATTCGATCAGCCCCAGCATTTT | CASSQHGTFDQPQHF
. | . | 12 | TRBJ2-1 | TRBV29-1 | TGCAGCGTCGGTCCAGGGTACAATGAGCAGTTCTTC | CSVGPGYNEQFF
few | . | 13 | TRBJ1-1 | TRBV18 | TGTGCCAGCTCACTCGATGGGTGGACTGAAGCTTTCTTT | CASSLDGWTEAFF
many | TRBD2 | 15 | TRBJ2-7 | TRBV12-3/TRBV12-4 | TGTGCCAGCAGTTTACTAGCGGGAGGGTCCTACGAGCAGTACTTC | CASSLLAGGSYEQYF
many | . | 15 | TRBJ2-3 | TRBV4-2 | TGTGCCAGCAGCCATGAACCCCCTAGCACAGATACGCAGTATTTT | CASSHEPPSTDTQYF
few | TRBD2 | 16 | TRBJ2-5 | TRBV5-1 | TGCGCCAGCAGCTTGGCCCCACTAGCGGCCCAAGAGACCCAGTACTTC | CASSLAPLAAQETQYF
. | . | 15 | TRBJ2-3 | TRBV20-1 | TGCAGTGCGCCGACGGGTGCGGCTAGCACAGATACGCAGTATTTT | CSAPTGAASTDTQYF
few | . | 10 | TRBJ2-1 | TRBV29-1 | TGCAGCGTTGAAGGGGGTGAGCAGTTCTTC | CSVEGGEQFF
. | TRBD2 | 18 | TRBJ2-3 | TRBV4-3 | TGCGCCAGCAGCCAAACACCATTAGCGGGAGCCCCCACAGATACGCAGTATTTT | CASSQTPLAGAPTDTQYF
. | . | 13 | TRBJ2-5 | TRBV28 | TGTGCCAGCAGTTTAAAGGGGTTGGAGACCCAGTACTTC | CASSLKGLETQYF